These 16 T cell receptor beta chains were sequenced from one sample in a study of T cells in tumors after PD-1 blockade. Only in-frame clones appear in the TCRdb table, and some are missing; sequencing was by immunoSEQ multiplex PCR. Here the sample spans approximately 30,000 clones, around 72% being singletons. This sample comprised PBMCs, obtained after anti-PD-1 treatment. The receptor source for this set is a human donor with basal cell carcinoma.

This rearrangement joins TRBV19 to TRBJ2-5, with D uncertain. The germline CDR1 and CDR2 sequences are LNHDA and SQIVND (reference sequence). The ends were cut back, 5 bases at V and 6 bases at J, with 22 bases in the middle. The CDR3 contains 16 residues. CDR3 amino acids: CASSSAPGLLGQTQYF. Here the CDR3 DNA reads TGTGCCAGTAGTTCCGCTCCGGGCCTCTTAGGCCAGACCCAGTACTTC.

Only a few counts were recorded for this clone. The chain carries TRBV27 and TRBJ1-1; D is unclear. The germline V and J ends were trimmed by 0 bases and 0 bases, with 26 bases remaining between them. There are 21 residues in the CDR3. The germline gives CDR1 MNHEY, CDR2 SMNVEV (reference sequence). The CDR3 DNA is TGTGCCAGCAGTTTATCCCCCATCCCGATTGGGCGAAGAGGATTGAACACTGAAGCTTTCTTT. It encodes CASSLSPIPIGRRGLNTEAFF.

The V call is TRBV5-1, the J call TRBJ2-1; 10 positions match TRBD2. V dropped 5 bases and J dropped 8; count of bases not matched to a gene: 10. Germline V gene data show CDR1 as SGHRS and CDR2 as YFSETQ. The CDR3 sequence is 15 residues long. For the CDR3, the DNA is TGCGCCAGCAGGCAGCGGGGGGGCCGGGAGGATGAGCAGTTCTTC. It codes for CASRQRGGREDEQFF.

CDR3 in amino acids: CASSEAGGLGEKLFF. DNA of the CDR3: TGTGCCAGCAGTGAAGCTGGGGGGCTGGGGGAAAAACTGTTTTTT. V and J are TRBV6-1 and TRBJ1-4; D might be TRBD1 (6 bases). Trimming took off 0 bases at V and 8 bases at J, with 13 bases between the two ends. Germline V lookup: CDR1 MNHNS, CDR2 SASEGT. There are 15 residues in the CDR3.

In this sample, this clone turned up many times. The rearrangement joins TRBV30 to TRBJ2-7; a possible D gene is TRBD1 (6 bases). CDR3 length: 14 amino acids. Germline CDR1 and CDR2: GTSNPN and SVGIG (reference sequence). Between the trimmed V and J ends, which lost 5 bases and 5 bases, there was a span of 19 bases. CDR3 amino acids: CAWGLNRETNEQYF. Written as DNA, the CDR3 is TGTGCCTGGGGGTTAAACAGGGAGACCAACGAGCAGTACTTC.

The V gene is TRBV6-5, the J gene TRBJ1-1; TRBD1 aligns across 7 bases. The germline gives CDR1 MNHEY, CDR2 SVGAGI. V lost 6 bases, J lost 0 bases, and 4 bases stayed unmatched. CDR3 size: 14 residues. CDR3: CASRNGQVNTEAFF. For the CDR3, the DNA is TGTGCCAGCAGGAATGGACAGGTGAACACTGAAGCTTTCTTT.

V and J are TRBV7-2 and TRBJ1-3, with a possible D match to TRBD1 (5 bases). The germline V gene has CDR1 SGHTA and CDR2 FQGNSA. V gave up 5 bases and J gave up 1 base, with 15 bases separating them. The CDR3 spans 16 residues. This chain's CDR3 is CASSRGGVRSGNTIYF. The DNA for the CDR3 is TGTGCCAGCAGCCGCGGGGGGGTGAGGTCTGGAAACACCATATATTTT.

This clone appeared once. V and J are TRBV11-3 and TRBJ2-1; 15 positions match TRBD2. V was clipped by 5 bases and J by 6 bases; unmatched bases: 5. CDR3 length equals 16 residues. Germline V CDR1 and CDR2: SGHNT, YENEEA. CDR3 in DNA: TGTGCCAGCAGCCAAGGGGGACTAGCGGGGGGCAATGAGCAGTTCTTC. This sequence encodes CASSQGGLAGGNEQFF.

The chain carries TRBV6-2 or TRBV6-3 and TRBJ1-1; D is ambiguous. The V end was cut by 4 bases, the J end by 4 bases, with 13 bases between. The CDR3 runs to 14 residues. Looked up from germline, CDR1 is MNHEY and CDR2 is SVGEGT. The CDR3 DNA follows: TGTGCCAGCAGTTCCAGTCTAAAGGGCACTGAAGCTTTCTTT. Protein sequence: CASSSSLKGTEAFF.

The count of this clone is one. This CDR3 reads CASSQDQGLGLNEQYF. Here the CDR3 DNA reads TGCGCCAGCAGCCAAGACCAGGGGCTGGGGTTGAACGAGCAGTACTTC. V is TRBV4-3 and J is TRBJ2-7, with TRBD1 as a possible D gene (6 bases). V was cut by 0 bases and J by 5 bases, with 17 bases left in between. The CDR3 extends over 16 amino acids. Germline CDR1 reads LGHNA; CDR2 reads YSLEER.

This CDR3 reads CASSLVPDGNTIYF. DNA of the CDR3: TGTGCCAGCAGCTTAGTCCCGGATGGAAACACCATATATTTT. V gene TRBV7-2 combines with J gene TRBJ1-3; D uncertain. The CDR3 loop spans 14 amino acids. Trimming took 1 base from V and 3 from J, leaving 7 bases between them. The germline CDR1 and CDR2 sequences are SGHTA and FQGNSA.

The chain is built from TRBV6-6 and TRBJ1-5, with D perhaps matching TRBD1 (5 bases). Looked up from germline, CDR1 is MNHNY and CDR2 is SVGAGI (reference sequence). The length of the CDR3 is 14 residues. Deletions cut 1 base from V and 4 bases from J, with 8 bases between. CDR3 residues: CASSYWGPNQPQHF. CDR3 DNA sequence: TGTGCCAGCAGTTACTGGGGCCCAAATCAGCCCCAGCATTTT.

The CDR3 DNA sequence: TGTGCCAGCAGCGTAGGTGGCGGGGGGGAGAGCTATGGCTACACCTTC. Translating gives CASSVGGGGESYGYTF. J is TRBJ1-2 and V is TRBV9; D possibly corresponds to TRBD1 (5 bases). Germline CDR1 is SGDLS and CDR2 is YYNGEE. The CDR3 is made up of 16 amino acids. Trimming removed 0 bases at V and 4 bases at J, with 16 bases between.

This rearrangement joins TRBV19 to TRBJ1-1, with D uncertain. CDR3 size: 14 residues. Trimming left V 4 bases short and J 2 bases short, with 11 bases between. The V gene's germline CDR1 is LNHDA and CDR2 SQIVND (reference sequence). Written as DNA, the CDR3 is TGTGCCAGTAGTACCCAAGGTACCAACACTGAAGCTTTCTTT. Protein sequence: CASSTQGTNTEAFF.

For this clone: Germline and junction disagree at one end, which may indicate a read error. The chain has TRBV27 and TRBJ1-6; D not certain. Germline V gene data show CDR1 as MNHEY and CDR2 as SMNVEV (reference sequence). The CDR3 covers 14 residues. The CDR3 nucleotides read TGTGCCAGCAGTCTCGGATCCTCTAATTCACCCCTCCACTTT. Protein sequence: CASSLGSSNSPLHF.

The chain carries TRBV30 and TRBJ2-6; D not certain. The CDR3 runs to 14 residues. Germline values: CDR1 GTSNPN, CDR2 SVGIG (reference sequence). The V gene lost 4 bases and the J gene lost 1 base, with 8 bases spanning the gap. For the CDR3, the DNA is TGTGCCTGGAATCAAGCGTCTGGGGCCAACGTCCTGACTTTC. Translated: CAWNQASGANVLTF.